What follows are 32 T cell receptor beta chains derived from one specimen sequenced in a study of T cells after yellow fever vaccination. TCRdb reprocessed the 5' RACE reads via MiXCR and lists one record per CDR3 protein. This repertoire shows hundreds of thousands of distinct CDR3 sequences, approximately 13% found once; its top ten account for approximately 15%. This specimen was PBMCs, taken on the day of the yellow fever booster vaccination. These receptors all come from a man aged 25 to 45 who received the YFV17D yellow fever vaccine.

The genes are TRBV29-1 and TRBJ2-1; 15 bases fit TRBD2. The CDR3 is 15 amino acids. V shed 6 bases and J 7 bases; nucleotides not matched to a gene: 7. Germline V gene data show CDR1 as SQVTM and CDR2 as ANQGSEA. CDR3 region: CSVRGLAGGGNEQFF. For the CDR3, the DNA is TGCAGCGTCCGGGGACTAGCGGGAGGAGGGAATGAGCAGTTCTTC.

This chain joins TRBV20-1 and TRBJ1-2, with D perhaps TRBD1 (6 bases). With 5 bases removed from V and 4 bases from J, the gap between germline ends came to 8 bases. Per the germline V gene, CDR1 is DFQATT and CDR2 is SNEGSKA (reference sequence). This CDR3 is built from 11 residues. In DNA form, the CDR3 reads TGCAGTGCTCGGACAGTCTATGGCTACACCTTC. Protein product: CSARTVYGYTF.

This chain connects TRBV25-1 to TRBJ2-6; 9 positions match TRBD1. The trim removed 6 bases at V and 0 bases at J, leaving 6 bases unmatched. Germline V gives CDR1 MGHDK, CDR2 SYGVNS. The CDR3 is 17 residues long. The CDR3 is CASRRGTGSSGANVLTF. The CDR3 DNA sequence: TGTGCCAGCAGAAGGGGGACAGGGAGCTCTGGGGCCAACGTCCTGACTTTC.

The chain is built from TRBV20-1 and TRBJ2-1, with D tentatively TRBD2 (5 bases). Trimming shortened V by 6 bases and J by 6 bases, and 15 bases separated the two germline ends. Germline CDR1 and CDR2: DFQATT and SNEGSKA (reference sequence). The CDR3 extends over 13 amino acids. The CDR3 DNA is TGCAGTGCCCTTACCCGGGATCTCAATGAGCAGTTCTTC. Protein product: CSALTRDLNEQFF.

This clonotype occurred a few times. The rearrangement uses TRBV7-9 and TRBJ2-5; D gene ambiguous. The germline V and J ends were trimmed by 5 bases and 7 bases, with 14 bases remaining between them. CDR3 length: 13 amino acids. The germline gives CDR1 SEHNR, CDR2 FQNEAQ (reference sequence). CDR3 in amino acids: CASSRNGPGTQYF. The CDR3 DNA is TGTGCCAGCAGCCGCAATGGACCTGGGACCCAGTACTTC.

There are many counts of this clonotype. In nucleotides, the CDR3 is TGTGCCAGCAGTTTCATCCCCGGGGAGCTGTTTTTT. Encoded protein: CASSFIPGELFF. The genes are TRBV12-3 or TRBV12-4 and TRBJ2-2; D remains unclear. With 3 bases removed from V and 6 bases from J, the gap between germline ends came to 5 bases. This CDR3 comprises 12 residues.

This rearrangement joins TRBV7-9 to TRBJ2-1; perhaps TRBD1 as D (6 bases). From germline, CDR1 is SEHNR and CDR2 FQNEAQ (reference sequence). The CDR3 is 13 residues long. The V and J ends lost 4 bases and 6 bases respectively, with 10 bases between them. DNA of the CDR3: TGTGCCAGCAGCTACAGGGTTGGCAATGAGCAGTTCTTC. This gives the protein CASSYRVGNEQFF.

The V gene is TRBV6-5, the J gene TRBJ2-2; 7 bases map to TRBD2. CDR3 length: 15 residues. CDR1 and CDR2 from the germline V gene are MNHEY and SVGAGI. The V and J ends lost 3 bases and 7 bases, in that order; junction bases with no gene match: 8. The CDR3 DNA follows: TGTGCCAGCAGTTATAAGTTGGCTAGCGGCGGGGAGCTGTTTTTT. Translated: CASSYKLASGGELFF.

This clonotype was detected a few times. The chain carries TRBV6-2 or TRBV6-3 and TRBJ2-7; 9 nucleotides agree with TRBD2. CDR3 length: 15 residues. J was trimmed by 3 bases and V by 8 bases; bases with no gene match: 11. In germline, CDR1 is MNHEY, CDR2 SVGEGT. The CDR3 protein is CASGSGGRGIYEQYF. The CDR3 DNA sequence: TGTGCCAGCGGGTCCGGCGGGAGGGGAATCTACGAGCAGTACTTC.

This clonotype was counted between two and nine times. The gene calls are TRBV7-9 and TRBJ2-1; either TRBD1 or TRBD2 may fit D (5 bases each). Germline V gene sequence: CDR1 SEHNR, CDR2 FQNEAQ (reference sequence). Trimming left V 8 bases short and J 5 bases short, with 16 bases between. The CDR3 has 14 amino acids. CDR3 coding DNA: TGTGCCAGCCTAGGGGAGCTGGAGGACAATGAGCAGTTCTTC. This translates into CASLGELEDNEQFF.

This clonotype was seen only a few times. V gene TRBV7-8 combines with J gene TRBJ2-1; D is uncertain. The CDR3 has 13 amino acids. With 1 base removed from V and 9 bases from J, the gap between germline ends came to 10 bases. The germline V gene encodes CDR1 SGHVS and CDR2 FQNEAQ. CDR3 nucleotides: TGTGCCAGCAGCTTAGGTGGCTTGGCTGAGCAGTTCTTC. Amino acid sequence: CASSLGGLAEQFF.

This chain uses TRBV7-9 with TRBJ2-1; 9 nucleotides agree with TRBD1. V was pared by 8 bases and J by 7 bases, with 9 bases of the junction left unmatched. CDR3 size: 14 residues. In germline, CDR1 is SEHNR, CDR2 FQNEAQ (reference sequence). The CDR3 nucleotides are TGTGCCAGCTTCCGGGACAGGGTCCGTAATGAGCAGTTCTTC. Amino acids: CASFRDRVRNEQFF.

The rearrangement links TRBV2 to TRBJ2-7; the match to TRBD2 covers 7 bases. Germline V CDR1 and CDR2: SNHLY, FYNNEI. The CDR3 has 15 amino acids. Trimming took 4 bases from V and 4 from J; bases not matched to a gene: 10. The CDR3 loop reads CASSAGTTFNYEQYF. For the CDR3, the DNA is TGTGCCAGCAGTGCCGGGACTACCTTCAATTACGAGCAGTACTTC. Full variable domain (rest looked up from reference TRBV2 and TRBJ2-7): EPEVTQTPSHQVTQMGQEVILRCVPISNHLYFYWYRQILGQKVEFLVSFYNNEISEKSEIFDDQFSVERPDGSNFTLKIRSTKLEDSAMYFCASSAGTTFNYEQYFGPGTRLTVT.

This clonotype was seen ten or more times. The J gene is TRBJ2-7, the V gene TRBV18, with D perhaps matching TRBD2 (5 bases). CDR1 KGHSH and CDR2 LQKENI come from the germline V gene. The ends were cut back, 3 bases at V and 1 base at J, with 13 bases in the middle. The CDR3 consists of 15 residues. Here the CDR3 reads CASSPEVVHSYEQYF. CDR3 DNA sequence: TGTGCCAGCTCACCGGAGGTCGTGCATTCCTACGAGCAGTACTTC.

This clonotype occurred a few times. The chain carries TRBV6-5 and TRBJ2-4; 8 positions agree with TRBD2. The length of the CDR3 is 16 residues. The J segment lost 8 bases and the V segment lost 2 bases, leaving 11 bases of the junction unmatched. The germline V gene has CDR1 MNHEY and CDR2 SVGAGI. The chain's CDR3 is CASSYVSGGRSYIQYF. The CDR3 DNA is TGTGCCAGCAGTTACGTCTCGGGCGGGAGGTCCTACATTCAGTACTTC.

This chain joins TRBV20-1 and TRBJ2-3, with D tentatively TRBD2 (5 bases). This CDR3 is built from 12 residues. Germline V CDR1 and CDR2: DFQATT, SNEGSKA (reference sequence). Deletions cut 6 bases from V and 6 bases from J, with 13 bases between. The CDR3 coding sequence is TGCAGTGCCACCCTTGAGGGTGATACGCAGTATTTT. As protein: CSATLEGDTQYF.

The chain combines TRBV5-4 with TRBJ1-1; D is undetermined. CDR3 length: 13 residues. V was clipped by 4 bases and J by 1 base, with 8 bases between them. Per the germline V gene, CDR1 is SGHNT and CDR2 is YYREEE (reference sequence). The DNA for the CDR3 is TGTGCCAGCAGCGAGTTATCGAACACTGAAGCTTTCTTT. Residues: CASSELSNTEAFF.

The rearrangement uses TRBV18 and TRBJ2-2; the D gene is possibly TRBD1 (5 bases). CDR1 and CDR2 (germline): KGHSH, LQKENI. Trimming pared 0 bases from V and 6 bases from J, leaving 8 bases between. The length of the CDR3 is 14 residues. This chain's CDR3 is CASSPPSRAGELFF. CDR3 coding DNA: TGTGCCAGCTCACCACCGAGCAGGGCCGGGGAGCTGTTTTTT.

This chain joins TRBV20-1 and TRBJ2-3; D ambiguous. Trimming took 6 bases from V and 10 from J, leaving 17 bases between them. The germline gives CDR1 DFQATT, CDR2 SNEGSKA (reference sequence). CDR3 length equals 12 residues. CDR3 in amino acids: CSATHLANAQYF. The CDR3 DNA sequence: TGCAGTGCGACCCACCTGGCCAATGCGCAGTATTTT.

The chain carries TRBV7-8 and TRBJ2-7; no reliable D call. In germline, CDR1 is SGHVS, CDR2 FQNEAQ. CDR3 length: 13 residues. The V and J ends lost 4 bases and 0 bases respectively, with 7 bases between them. CDR3 sequence (DNA): TGTGCCAGCAGCTACAGTTTCTCCTACGAGCAGTACTTC. It is translated as CASSYSFSYEQYF. Together with reference TRBV7-8 and TRBJ2-7, the CDR3 gives the full variable domain: GAGVSQSPRYKVAKRGQDVALRCDPISGHVSLFWYQQALGQGPEFLTYFQNEAQLDKSGLPSDRFFAERPEGSVSTLKIQRTQQEDSAVYLCASSYSFSYEQYFGPGTRLTVT.

The rearrangement joins TRBV5-1 to TRBJ2-7; D may be TRBD1 or TRBD2 (6 bases each). CDR3 length equals 13 residues. V lost 2 bases to trimming and J lost 5 bases, with 11 bases between them. In germline, CDR1 is SGHRS, CDR2 YFSETQ. The CDR3 DNA reads TGCGCCAGCAGCTTCACGGGGGCGGACGAGCAGTACTTC. It specifies CASSFTGADEQYF.

In its sample, this clonotype was seen a few times. The rearrangement links TRBV5-4 to TRBJ1-1; D possibly corresponds to TRBD1 (6 bases). CDR3 size: 13 residues. Germline values: CDR1 SGHNT, CDR2 YYREEE (reference sequence). The V gene lost 5 bases and the J gene lost 10 bases, with 18 bases spanning the gap. The CDR3 is CASRREGVGVAFF. For the CDR3, the DNA is TGTGCCAGCAGACGGGAGGGGGTTGGGGTAGCTTTCTTT. The full variable domain, rest sourced from reference TRBV5-4 and TRBJ1-1, is ETGVTQSPTHLIKTRGQQVTLRCSSQSGHNTVSWYQQALGQGPQFIFQYYREEENGRGNFPPRFSGLQFPNYSSELNVNALELDDSALYLCASRREGVGVAFFGQGTRLTVV.

The gene calls are TRBV3-1 and TRBJ1-2; D perhaps matches TRBD1 (5 bases). The CDR3 is 17 amino acids. V was pared by 0 bases and J by 1 base, with 15 bases between. Germline V lookup: CDR1 LGHDT, CDR2 YNNKEL (reference sequence). CDR3 sequence: CASSQDRRTPFNYGYTF. The CDR3 DNA reads TGTGCCAGCAGCCAAGACCGGAGGACACCTTTTAACTATGGCTACACCTTC. Full variable domain (missing parts from reference TRBV3-1 and TRBJ1-2): DTAVSQTPKYLVTQMGNDKSIKCEQNLGHDTMYWYKQDSKKFLKIMFSYNNKELIINETVPNRFSPKSPDKAHLNLHINSLELGDSAVYFCASSQDRRTPFNYGYTFGSGTRLTVV.

This chain links TRBV27 with TRBJ2-3, with D tentatively TRBD1 (6 bases). This CDR3 comprises 16 residues. Trimming removed 4 bases at V and 3 bases at J, with 17 bases between. Germline lookup yields CDR1 MNHEY and CDR2 SMNVEV (reference sequence). The DNA for the CDR3 is TGTGCCAGCAGTTCCCCCCAAACAGGGTGGACAGATACGCAGTATTTT. Its translation: CASSSPQTGWTDTQYF.

This clonotype showed up just a few times. J is TRBJ2-1 and V is TRBV3-1, with a possible D match to TRBD2 (5 bases). CDR3 size: 18 residues. Trimming pared 2 bases from V and 4 bases from J, leaving 21 bases between. The germline CDR1 and CDR2 sequences are LGHDT and YNNKEL (reference sequence). The CDR3 protein is CASSQSGTRLNFYNEQFF. The CDR3 DNA is TGTGCCAGCAGCCAAAGCGGAACACGGCTTAACTTTTACAATGAGCAGTTCTTC.

There are many counts of this clonotype. A junction end diverges from the germline sequence, so it may reflect a read error. The rearrangement uses TRBV5-1 and TRBJ2-5; D call uncertain. This CDR3 spans 13 amino acids. Germline loops: CDR1 SGHRS, CDR2 YFSETQ. The CDR3, as DNA: TGTGCCAGCAGTTTAGGTACCCAAGAGACCCAGTACTTC. This encodes CASSLGTQETQYF.

V gene TRBV27 combines with J gene TRBJ1-5, with 12 bases identical to TRBD1. Trimming at V came to 5 bases and at J to 6 bases, leaving 5 bases not matched to a gene. CDR3 length: 15 amino acids. Germline V gene sequence: CDR1 MNHEY, CDR2 SMNVEV (reference sequence). The CDR3 sequence: CASSPGTGGLQPQHF. The CDR3 DNA reads TGTGCCAGCAGTCCAGGGACAGGGGGCCTTCAGCCCCAGCATTTT.

This clonotype was seen more than once but under ten times. The J gene is TRBJ2-3, the V gene TRBV7-9, with D tentatively TRBD2 (5 bases). Germline loops: CDR1 SEHNR, CDR2 FQNEAQ (reference sequence). V was cut by 1 base and J by 0 bases, with 11 bases left in between. The length of the CDR3 is 16 residues. CDR3 sequence (DNA): TGTGCCAGCAGCTTAGGGGCTAGCAGAAGCACAGATACGCAGTATTTT. Protein sequence: CASSLGASRSTDTQYF.

This clonotype was counted between two and nine times. This sequence joins TRBV6-5 and TRBJ2-1, with D perhaps TRBD2 (5 bases). The V end lost 7 bases, the J end lost 6 bases, and 16 bases lay between the germline ends. From germline, CDR1 is MNHEY and CDR2 SVGAGI. CDR3 length equals 14 residues. CDR3 bases: TGTGCCAGCATCCCCACGCGGAGGAGCAATGAGCAGTTCTTC. It codes for CASIPTRRSNEQFF.

The table lists this clonotype with a few counts. V is TRBV5-1 and J is TRBJ2-5; D unclear. CDR3 size: 14 residues. CDR1 is SGHRS, CDR2 YFSETQ, per germline. The V end was cut by 4 bases, the J end by 0 bases, with 10 bases between. CDR3 residues: CASSPAAHQETQYF. The CDR3 nucleotides read TGCGCCAGCAGCCCGGCGGCGCACCAAGAGACCCAGTACTTC.

The table lists this clonotype with a few counts. V usage is TRBV27 and J usage is TRBJ2-6, with a tentative D call TRBD1 (5 bases). The germline gives CDR1 MNHEY, CDR2 SMNVEV (reference sequence). Trimming pared 0 bases from V and 1 base from J, leaving 7 bases between. There are 16 residues in the CDR3. Written as DNA, the CDR3 is TGTGCCAGCAGTTTATCTTACAGGTCTGGGGCCAACGTCCTGACTTTC. It yields the protein CASSLSYRSGANVLTF.

This clonotype occurred a few times. This rearrangement joins TRBV3-1 to TRBJ2-7, with 9 bases fitting TRBD1. The CDR3 extends over 14 amino acids. Germline-derived CDR1 and CDR2 are LGHDT and YNNKEL (reference sequence). The J segment lost 6 bases and the V segment lost 10 bases, leaving 13 bases of the junction unmatched. CDR3 coding DNA: TGTGCCACGTCTTGGGGACAGGGCAGGGGCGAGCAGTACTTC. It yields the protein CATSWGQGRGEQYF.